The 16 T cell receptor beta chains presented below share a single source sample, sequenced in a study of blood T cell repertoires in COVID-19. The table came from immunoSEQ multiplex PCR; TCRdb's copy has only in-frame clones and leaves some out. Of about 240,000 clones listed, about 87% were seen once; the top ten hold approximately 7%. Sample: peripheral blood. The receptors come from a woman in her sixties or seventies with active or convalescent COVID-19.

This chain connects TRBV7-9 to TRBJ1-2; possibly TRBD1 for D (6 bases). The V and J ends lost 0 bases and 7 bases respectively, with 18 bases between them. Per germline, CDR1 SEHNR and CDR2 FQNEAQ (reference sequence). This CDR3 contains 16 residues. The CDR3 coding sequence is TGTGCCAGCAGCTTAGCCTGGCCAGGGGAGTCCCCTGGCTACACCTTC. Its protein is CASSLAWPGESPGYTF.

This clone was seen once. The chain employs TRBV20-1 and TRBJ1-4; TRBD1 agrees at 9 bases. The CDR3 runs 14 residues. CDR1 is DFQATT and CDR2 is SNEGSKA in the germline V gene (reference sequence). With V trimmed by 3 bases and J by 7 bases, 6 bases remained unmatched. This CDR3 is CSASAGTGSEKLFF. CDR3 DNA sequence: TGCAGTGCTAGTGCCGGGACAGGGAGTGAAAAACTGTTTTTT.

The J gene is TRBJ2-1, the V gene TRBV11-1; possibly TRBD2 for D (5 bases). This CDR3 spans 15 amino acids. Trimming took off 3 bases at V and 9 bases at J, with 18 bases between the two ends. The germline V gene has CDR1 SGHAT and CDR2 FQDESV (reference sequence). The CDR3, as DNA: TGTGCCAGCAGCTTCGGAGGATTGGCGAATGGTGAGCAGTTCTTC. It translates to CASSFGGLANGEQFF.

The CDR3 nucleotides are TGTGCCAGCAGTTATCCGGGACACCTTAGCAATCAGCCCCAGCATTTT. It yields the protein CASSYPGHLSNQPQHF. The chain links TRBV6-2 or TRBV6-3 to TRBJ1-5, with D maybe TRBD1 (6 bases). From germline, CDR1 is MNHEY and CDR2 SVGEGT. The CDR3 runs 16 residues. Trimming left V 3 bases short and J 0 bases short, with 12 bases between.

V is TRBV2 and J is TRBJ2-7; 7 nucleotides agree with TRBD1. Germline trimming cut 5 bases from V and 0 bases from J; bases unmatched to any gene: 4. Germline loops: CDR1 SNHLY, CDR2 FYNNEI. The CDR3 consists of 14 residues. CDR3 coding DNA: TGTGCCAGCAGTCGACAGGGCACCTCCTACGAGCAGTACTTC. Its protein is CASSRQGTSYEQYF.

V gene TRBV7-2 combines with J gene TRBJ2-7; 7 bases are a match to TRBD2. The germline V gene encodes CDR1 SGHTA and CDR2 FQGNSA. V lost 5 bases and J lost 6; bases outside the gene matches: 7. The CDR3 extends over 13 amino acids. CDR3 sequence (DNA): TGTGCCAGCAGCCGACGCGGGGAGGGCGAGCAGTACTTC. Amino acids: CASSRRGEGEQYF.

The genes are TRBV4-2 and TRBJ2-6; the match to TRBD2 covers 8 bases. V was pared by 0 bases and J by 2 bases, with 6 bases of the junction left unmatched. CDR1 and CDR2 (germline): LGHNA, YNFKEQ. This CDR3 has 18 residues. The CDR3 region is CASSQEGAGGAGANVLTF. The CDR3 DNA is TGTGCCAGCAGCCAAGAAGGGGCGGGGGGCGCTGGGGCCAACGTCCTGACTTTC.

The chain employs TRBV7-8 and TRBJ2-2, with a weak D call TRBD1 (6 bases). This CDR3 contains 17 residues. The V gene's germline CDR1 is SGHVS and CDR2 FQNEAQ. V shed 5 bases and J shed 2 bases, with 18 bases lying between them. For the CDR3, the DNA is TGTGCCAGCAGCCCCCGACAGGATATGACAAACACCGGGGAGCTGTTTTTT. Translating it yields CASSPRQDMTNTGELFF.

The V call is TRBV27, the J call TRBJ1-5; D remains unclear. CDR1 MNHEY and CDR2 SMNVEV come from the germline V gene (reference sequence). The CDR3 is 15 amino acids. Trimming cost V 5 bases and J 3 bases, with 14 bases left between them. CDR3 sequence reads: CASSHSRIPNQPQHF. The CDR3 DNA reads TGTGCCAGCAGTCATTCGCGGATTCCCAATCAGCCCCAGCATTTT.

The chain carries TRBV5-1 and TRBJ1-4; a possible D gene is TRBD1 (5 bases). The CDR3 extends over 15 amino acids. Per the germline V gene, CDR1 is SGHRS and CDR2 is YFSETQ. The V end lost 6 bases, the J end lost 7 bases, and 19 bases lay between the germline ends. CDR3: CASTGGGVNGEKLFF. The DNA for the CDR3 is TGCGCCAGCACCGGTGGGGGGGTTAATGGTGAAAAACTGTTTTTT.

This chain links TRBV6-2 or TRBV6-3 with TRBJ1-6; D gene unclear. Looked up from germline, CDR1 is MNHEY and CDR2 is SVGEGT. The CDR3 has 18 residues. V lost 0 bases, J lost 0 bases, and 12 bases lay in between. The CDR3, as DNA: TGTGCCAGCAGTTACTCAGCCCATCTAAGCTCCTATAATTCACCCCTCCACTTT. Translating it yields CASSYSAHLSSYNSPLHF.

The chain couples TRBV28 to TRBJ2-4; 9 positions agree with TRBD1. Germline values: CDR1 MDHEN, CDR2 SYDVKM. J was trimmed by 4 bases and V by 8 bases; bases with no gene match: 12. CDR3 length equals 16 residues. CDR3 coding DNA: TGTGCCAGCTTATCGACAGGGGGGATTTTGAAAAACATTCAGTACTTC. Protein: CASLSTGGILKNIQYF.

J is TRBJ2-2 and V is TRBV5-1, with 8 bases identical to TRBD2. There are 16 residues in the CDR3. From germline, CDR1 is SGHRS and CDR2 YFSETQ. V trimming: 0 bases; J trimming: 2 bases; junction bases outside the gene matches: 3. The CDR3 protein is CASSLVAGGNTGELFF. The CDR3 DNA reads as TGCGCCAGCAGCTTGGTGGCGGGGGGCAACACCGGGGAGCTGTTTTTT.

V is TRBV3-1 (or the pseudogene TRBV3-2) and J is TRBJ1-4, with 7 bases matching TRBD1. The J segment lost 2 bases and the V segment lost 5 bases, leaving 2 bases of the junction unmatched. Per germline, CDR1 LGHDT and CDR2 YNNKEL (reference sequence). The CDR3 loop spans 14 amino acids. The CDR3 sequence: CASSFRGTNEKLFF. Here the CDR3 DNA reads TGTGCCAGCAGCTTCAGGGGGACTAATGAAAAACTGTTTTTT.

The rearrangement joins TRBV5-1 to TRBJ1-6; 7 nucleotides agree with TRBD1. Germline CDR1 reads SGHRS; CDR2 reads YFSETQ. CDR3 length: 16 residues. V was pared by 5 bases and J by 6 bases, with 11 bases of the junction left unmatched. DNA of the CDR3: TGCGCCAGCAGTAACTTCCAAGGGACAGCTAATTCACCCCTCCACTTT. Its protein product is CASSNFQGTANSPLHF.

This chain uses TRBV6-5 with TRBJ1-6; weak D call: TRBD1 (5 bases). Germline values: CDR1 MNHEY, CDR2 SVGAGI. Trimming removed 0 bases from V and 9 bases from J, with 12 bases in between. This CDR3 has 15 amino acids. The CDR3 nucleotides read TGTGCCAGCAGTTACTCGGAAAGGGGAACTTCACCCCTCCACTTT. Encoded protein: CASSYSERGTSPLHF.